This TCR beta chain derives from a study of cytomegalovirus exposure and HLA in healthy donors. General observations from the study: According to a later analysis, donors in an Asian-associated ancestry cluster reportedly had fewer N-insertions than the roughly 640-donor mean.

Germline trimming cut 1 base from V and 9 bases from J; bases unmatched to any gene: 6. The CDR3 totals 13 residues. The germline V gene encodes CDR1 ENHRY and CDR2 SYGVKD. There were likely unrecorded immune exposures, though donors were nominally healthy when sampled. The PCR used 60 Vbeta and 13 Jbeta primers. Repertoires were generated with immunoSEQ multiplex PCR, while TCRdb's copy carries only in-frame clones and drops some. This table holds more than 110,000 clones, over 60% found once. Comments on this clone: No antigen is known for it.

The receptor was isolated from a woman in her forties or fifties in good health and CMV-seronegative. The sequenced material came from PBMCs. This sequence joins TRBV10-3 and TRBJ2-7; 7 positions agree with TRBD1. As DNA, the CDR3 is TGTGCCATCAGTGAGTGGACAGGTTTAGGGCAGTACTTC. Translating gives CAISEWTGLGQYF.